This T cell receptor beta chain appears in the sequencing data of a study of persistence of HIV-infected CD4 T cells. Germline V lookup: CDR1 MDHEN, CDR2 SYDVKM. V lost 5 bases to trimming and J lost 0 bases, with 11 bases between them. This CDR3 has 15 residues. Details on this clone: What it binds is unknown.

The libraries were made with immunoSEQ version 4 in survey mode. Profiling relied on immunoSEQ multiplex PCR, and the TCRdb table lists in-frame clones only, not all of them. The data show fewer than 40,000 clones, 75% to 85% seen once. Lysates of CMV-infected fibroblasts at approximately 9.4 ug/mL stimulated these cells. Sorted nonresponding memory CD4+ T cells were CD40L-negative, CD69-negative, CD45RO-high. The sequence derives from an adult man with HIV who was CMV-seropositive. The J gene is TRBJ2-1, the V gene TRBV28, with D possibly TRBD1 on 5 matching bases. The input for sequencing was CD4+ T cells sorted from PBMCs after roughly 20-hour stimulation, taken from a patient who received antiretroviral therapy. In nucleotides, the CDR3 is TGTGCCAGCAGTCTCGTGGGGCGCTCCTACAATGAGCAGTTCTTC. It yields the protein CASSLVGRSYNEQFF.